Shown below are 27 T cell receptor beta chains from a single sample sequenced in a study of T cells in Graves' hyperthyroidism and ophthalmopathy (dated 2019 in TCRdb). The method behind the library was multiplex PCR. The instrument given in TCRdb is Illumina HiSeq 2000. TCR beta CDR3 regions were amplified from RNA transcripts. For the first round of RT-PCR on the TCR CDR3, the HTBI primer set was used together with the Qiagen OneStep RT-PCR kit. TCRdb handled the public reads itself, with Q25 trimming in fastp and clone calling in MiXCR, and kept productive beta chains. Duplicate CDR3 protein sequences are folded into a single record with the most common DNA and genes. The sample profile shows about 290,000 distinct CDR3 sequences; around 19% of them were found once. The biggest ten clones account for less than 40% of the sample. The sequencing input was blood. The receptors originated from a man aged 50-59 years with Graves' ophthalmopathy.

CDR3 sequence: CASSQSGSLYEQYF. CDR3 coding DNA: TGTGCCAGCAGTCAAAGCGGGAGTCTTTACGAGCAGTACTTC. J is TRBJ2-7 and V is TRBV25-1; 8 positions agree with TRBD2. Unmatched junction bases numbered 7, after V lost 5 bases and J lost 4 bases. Germline CDR1 is MGHDK and CDR2 is SYGVNS. The CDR3 totals 14 residues.

This clonotype was observed at least ten times. The chain links TRBV2 to TRBJ1-1, with D perhaps matching TRBD1 (6 bases). CDR3 size: 13 residues. V was shortened by 11 bases and J by 1 base, with 14 bases between the two germline ends. The V gene's germline CDR1 is SNHLY and CDR2 FYNNEI. In DNA, the CDR3 is TGTGCCGGTAAGGGGGGTACGAACACTGAAGCTTTCTTT. Translating it yields CAGKGGTNTEAFF. Filled out from reference TRBV2 and TRBJ1-1, the complete variable domain reads EPEVTQTPSHQVTQMGQEVILRCVPISNHLYFYWYRQILGQKVEFLVSFYNNEISEKSEIFDDQFSVERPDGSNFTLKIRSTKLEDSAMYFCAGKGGTNTEAFFGQGTRLTVV.

This clonotype appeared many times. V is TRBV5-1 and J is TRBJ2-5; no clear D gene. This CDR3 comprises 15 residues. CDR1 SGHRS and CDR2 YFSETQ come from the germline V gene. The ends were cut back, 0 bases at V and 2 bases at J, with 11 bases in the middle. The CDR3 DNA sequence: TGCGCCAGCAGCTTGGTGGTCCCGTATCAAGAGACCCAGTACTTC. Residues: CASSLVVPYQETQYF.

The table lists this clonotype with many counts. J is TRBJ1-5 and V is TRBV12-3 or TRBV12-4; D possibly corresponds to TRBD1 (5 bases). With 5 bases removed from V and 2 bases from J, the gap between germline ends came to 16 bases. This CDR3 has 16 residues. The CDR3 DNA is TGTGCCAGCAGTCTCCGGGGGAATGAGGGCAATCAGCCCCAGCATTTT. It is translated as CASSLRGNEGNQPQHF.

This clonotype was found many times. CDR3 nucleotide sequence: TGTGCCAGCAGTATAAGACAGGGAAGAGTCGGAGCAACAGCTTACGAGCAGTACTTC. Its protein is CASSIRQGRVGATAYEQYF. The chain links TRBV12-3 or TRBV12-4 to TRBJ2-7, with TRBD1 matching over 7 bases. The V gene end was trimmed by 5 bases and the J gene end by 4 bases; junction bases not matched to a gene: 23. The CDR3 runs 19 residues.

The CDR3 spells CASSQVTQGLSLRNEQFF. In nucleotides, the CDR3 is TGTGCCAGCAGCCAAGTGACGCAGGGGCTTAGCCTAAGGAATGAGCAGTTCTTC. V and J are TRBV4-2 and TRBJ2-1; weak D call: TRBD1 (6 bases). This CDR3 has 18 residues. The ends were cut back, 1 base at V and 7 bases at J, with 23 bases in the middle. Germline loops: CDR1 LGHNA, CDR2 YNFKEQ.

The table lists this clonotype with many counts. The chain uses TRBV7-3 and TRBJ2-3; 14 positions agree with TRBD2. The CDR3 runs 16 residues. Trimming at V came to 5 bases and at J to 2 bases, leaving 3 bases not matched to a gene. Germline V gene lookup returns CDR1 SGHTA and CDR2 FQGTGA. This CDR3 reads CASSTTSGRATDTQYF. The CDR3 region has the DNA TGTGCCAGCAGCACGACTAGCGGGAGGGCCACAGATACGCAGTATTTT. The full variable domain, its missing parts supplied by reference TRBV7-3 and TRBJ2-3, is GAGVSQTPSNKVTEKGKYVELRCDPISGHTALYWYRQSLGQGPEFLIYFQGTGAADDSGLPNDRFFAVRPEGSVSTLKIQRTERGDSAVYLCASSTTSGRATDTQYFGPGTRLTVL.

The chain links TRBV14 to TRBJ2-2; 12 nucleotides agree with TRBD2. V lost 1 base and J lost 0; bases outside the gene matches: 3. This CDR3 is built from 18 residues. Germline V gives CDR1 SGHDN, CDR2 FVKESK. This CDR3 is CASSQGTSGTPNTGELFF. Here the CDR3 DNA reads TGTGCCAGCAGCCAAGGGACTAGCGGGACCCCGAACACCGGGGAGCTGTTTTTT.

This clonotype was seen at least ten times. The chain is built from TRBV29-1 and TRBJ2-7; 7 positions agree with TRBD1. The CDR3 length is 11 residues. J was trimmed by 3 bases and V by 7 bases; bases with no gene match: 3. CDR1 is SQVTM, CDR2 ANQGSEA, per germline. The CDR3 reads CSGGQNYEQYF. In DNA form, the CDR3 reads TGCAGCGGGGGACAGAACTACGAGCAGTACTTC.

This clonotype came up many times. V gene TRBV12-3 or TRBV12-4 combines with J gene TRBJ1-5; 7 nucleotides line up with TRBD1. Trimming took 6 bases from V and 7 from J; bases not matched to a gene: 6. CDR3 length equals 13 residues. The CDR3 DNA reads as TGTGCCAGCAGCCAAGACAGGGTGCAGCCCCAGCATTTT. Translating gives CASSQDRVQPQHF.

CDR3 bases: TGTGCCAGCAGCTTAGCTAGCGGGAGCGGTGAGCAGTTCTTC. Translated, it gives CASSLASGSGEQFF. The V call is TRBV7-9, the J call TRBJ2-1; the match to TRBD2 covers 9 bases. Losses at the gene ends were 0 bases for V and 9 bases for J; bases not matched to a gene: 3. CDR1 and CDR2 (germline): SEHNR, FQNEAQ (reference sequence). The CDR3 covers 14 residues. The full variable domain, its missing parts supplied by reference TRBV7-9 and TRBJ2-1, is DTGVSQNPRHKITKRGQNVTFRCDPISEHNRLYWYRQTLGQGPEFLTYFQNEAQLEKSRLLSDRFSAERPKGSFSTLEIQRTEQGDSAMYLCASSLASGSGEQFFGPGTRLTVL.

This clonotype was observed many times. The rearrangement uses TRBV3-1 and TRBJ2-2, with D perhaps assigned TRBD1 or TRBD2 (6 bases each). V shed 4 bases and J shed 1 base, with 16 bases lying between them. The V gene's germline CDR1 is LGHDT and CDR2 YNNKEL (reference sequence). The CDR3 consists of 17 residues. The CDR3 reads CASSRTFGGENTGELFF. CDR3 DNA sequence: TGTGCCAGCAGCCGAACCTTCGGGGGCGAGAACACCGGGGAGCTGTTTTTT.

V and J are TRBV28 and TRBJ2-6, with 8 bases that match TRBD1. Germline CDR1 reads MDHEN; CDR2 reads SYDVKM. The CDR3 spans 18 residues. Trimming at V came to 6 bases and at J to 5 bases, leaving 15 bases not matched to a gene. The CDR3 sequence is CASSRSLGQADRANVLTF. CDR3 sequence (DNA): TGTGCCAGCAGCCGATCTTTGGGACAGGCAGATCGGGCCAACGTCCTGACTTTC.

The chain links TRBV13 to TRBJ2-2, with 11 bases matching TRBD2. The J segment lost 1 base and the V segment lost 5 bases, leaving 6 bases of the junction unmatched. From germline, CDR1 is PRHDT and CDR2 FYEKMQ (reference sequence). The CDR3 has 17 residues. The CDR3 bases are TGTGCCAGCAGCCAACTAGCGGGAGATGAGAACACCGGGGAGCTGTTTTTT. Amino acids: CASSQLAGDENTGELFF.

This clonotype was counted only a few times. This sequence joins TRBV5-5 and TRBJ1-2, with D possibly being TRBD1 (6 bases). The CDR3 is 13 residues long. V was pared by 6 bases and J by 7 bases, with 16 bases between. The germline V gene encodes CDR1 SGHKS and CDR2 YYEKEE (reference sequence). The CDR3 loop reads CASTEEQGVGYTF. As DNA, the CDR3 is TGTGCCAGCACCGAGGAACAGGGTGTTGGCTACACCTTC.

This clonotype was detected only a few times. V gene TRBV3-1 combines with J gene TRBJ2-5; TRBD1 agrees at 8 bases. Germline loops: CDR1 LGHDT, CDR2 YNNKEL (reference sequence). With 4 bases clipped from V and 4 bases from J, the junction kept 8 bases outside the gene matches. This CDR3 comprises 15 residues. CDR3 nucleotide sequence: TGTGCCAGCAGCCTTTACCCTGGACAGGGAGAGACCCAGTACTTC. Translation gives CASSLYPGQGETQYF.

There are many counts of this clonotype. The chain links TRBV28 to TRBJ2-1; a weak D match, TRBD1 (6 bases). The germline V gene has CDR1 MDHEN and CDR2 SYDVKM. V lost 8 bases to trimming and J lost 3 bases, with 11 bases between them. The CDR3 covers 13 residues. The CDR3 reads CASGQSNYNEQFF. The CDR3 DNA reads as TGTGCCAGCGGACAGTCAAACTACAATGAGCAGTTCTTC.

This clonotype has ten or more counts. This rearrangement joins TRBV2 to TRBJ2-3, with D perhaps given as TRBD1 or TRBD2 (5 bases each). The CDR3 sequence is 15 residues long. Trimming shortened V by 7 bases and J by 2 bases, and 16 bases separated the two germline ends. Germline V CDR1 and CDR2: SNHLY, FYNNEI. The CDR3 loop is CASTRGGGNTDTQYF. DNA of the CDR3: TGTGCCAGCACACGAGGTGGGGGAAACACAGATACGCAGTATTTT. The whole variable domain, remainder taken from reference TRBV2 and TRBJ2-3, is EPEVTQTPSHQVTQMGQEVILRCVPISNHLYFYWYRQILGQKVEFLVSFYNNEISEKSEIFDDQFSVERPDGSNFTLKIRSTKLEDSAMYFCASTRGGGNTDTQYFGPGTRLTVL.

This clonotype was found many times. The chain links TRBV14 to TRBJ1-1; D not certain. CDR1 is SGHDN and CDR2 is FVKESK in the germline V gene. Trimming pared 4 bases from V and 0 bases from J, leaving 6 bases between. CDR3 size: 13 residues. The CDR3 bases are TGTGCCAGCAGCCGCGGGCTGAACACTGAAGCTTTCTTT. It is translated as CASSRGLNTEAFF.

To note about this clonotype: As the CDR3 is not closed by the conserved phenylalanine or tryptophan, this likely results from a read error. The V gene is TRBV12-5, the J gene TRBJ2-5; no definite D call. Germline assignment: CDR1 LGHNT and CDR2 FRNRAP. Deletions cut 7 bases from V and 5 bases from J, with 8 bases between. The CDR3 runs to 11 residues. This CDR3 reads CASAGYETQYS. The CDR3 coding sequence is TGTGCTAGTGCGGGCTACGAGACCCAGTACTCC.

The rearrangement links TRBV12-3 or TRBV12-4 to TRBJ1-5; possible D gene TRBD1, 6 bases. The CDR3 is 15 residues long. Trimming stripped 1 base from V and 7 bases from J, with 14 bases between. The CDR3 is CASSLEGRGGQPQHF. In DNA form, the CDR3 reads TGTGCCAGCAGTTTAGAGGGGAGGGGGGGGCAGCCCCAGCATTTT.

This clonotype was detected only a few times. The J gene is TRBJ1-2, the V gene TRBV27; the D gene is possibly TRBD1 (5 bases). V dropped 5 bases and J dropped 8 bases, with 15 bases sitting between them. CDR1 MNHEY and CDR2 SMNVEV come from the germline V gene (reference sequence). The CDR3 covers 13 residues. The CDR3 bases are TGTGCCAGCAGTCTGACAGCCTTAGGGGGCTACACCTTC. Translation: CASSLTALGGYTF.

This clonotype showed up just once. A much larger clone differs by one base, so this may be a read error. The chain is built from TRBV7-8 and TRBJ2-7; TRBD2 is a possible D gene (6 bases). The CDR3 consists of 13 residues. Germline CDR1 reads SGHVS; CDR2 reads FQNEAQ. CDR3 sequence: CASSLHSGYEQHF. The CDR3 DNA reads as TGTGCCAGCAGCTTGCATAGCGGCTACGAGCAGCACTTC.

V usage is TRBV20-1 and J usage is TRBJ2-7, with 12 bases aligning to TRBD2. The J segment lost 5 bases and the V segment lost 5 bases, leaving 7 bases of the junction unmatched. This CDR3 has 14 amino acids. From germline, CDR1 is DFQATT and CDR2 SNEGSKA (reference sequence). The DNA for the CDR3 is TGCAGTGCTGAAAAGGGACTAGCGGGCAACGAGCAGTACTTC. Residues: CSAEKGLAGNEQYF.

The DNA of the CDR3 is TGTGCCAGCAGCCCCCCGGGACAGGGAAGGGAGGAGTTCTTC. It is translated as CASSPPGQGREEFF. The chain joins TRBV7-8 to TRBJ2-1, with 9 bases aligning to TRBD1. The CDR3 has 14 residues. CDR1 is SGHVS and CDR2 is FQNEAQ in the germline V gene. The V gene end was trimmed by 5 bases and the J gene end by 14 bases; junction bases not matched to a gene: 13.

Only one count was recorded for this clonotype. The J gene is TRBJ1-5, the V gene TRBV10-3; D unresolved. V lost 4 bases, J lost 7 bases, and 8 bases lay in between. CDR1 ENHRY and CDR2 SYGVKD come from the germline V gene. The CDR3 runs to 12 residues. The CDR3 DNA reads as TGTGCCATCAGTGGGGCGGGGCAGCCCCAGCATTTT. Protein: CAISGAGQPQHF.

This clonotype was observed a few times. The chain combines TRBV10-3 with TRBJ1-2; D not resolved. This CDR3 is 12 amino acids long. Germline loops: CDR1 ENHRY, CDR2 SYGVKD. V lost 7 bases and J lost 8, with 14 bases in between. The chain's CDR3 is CAINGDSRGYTF. The CDR3 nucleotides read TGTGCCATCAACGGGGATTCGCGAGGCTACACCTTC.